One and the same sample provided the 4 T cell receptor beta chains below, sequenced in a study of human T cells and chemical hapten exposure. TCRdb reprocessed the RACE reads with MiXCR, giving one entry per CDR3 protein. The sample holds 40,000 or so distinct CDR3 sequences, 9.5% to 15% seen once. Described time point: pre-sensitization, week 0. Treatment reported: therapeutic diphenylcyclopropenone sensitization with weekly scalp DPC. Extraction yielded total RNA from whole blood (unfractionated). This specimen was whole blood, taken in connection with sensitization to the hapten diphenylcyclopropenone (DPC). The receptors shown here come from a woman aged 40 to 55 with alopecia areata. Some clones in this sample may be carry-over from other donors' samples.

This clonotype was found many times. V and J are TRBV28 and TRBJ2-5; possible D gene TRBD2, 7 bases. Trimming cost V 2 bases and J 4 bases, with 17 bases left between them. CDR3 length: 16 residues. Per the germline V gene, CDR1 is MDHEN and CDR2 is SYDVKM. The CDR3 DNA sequence: TGTGCCAGCAGTTTAGAAGGTGGGGGGGCGCGAGAGACCCAGTACTTC. Translating it yields CASSLEGGGARETQYF. The variable domain in full, with the rest retrieved from reference TRBV28 and TRBJ2-5, is DVKVTQSSRYLVKRTGEKVFLECVQDMDHENMFWYRQDPGLGLRLIYFSYDVKMKEKGDIPEGYSVSREKKERFSLILESASTNQTSMYLCASSLEGGGARETQYFGPGTRLLVL.

The V call is TRBV7-2, the J call TRBJ2-5; D gene unclear. The CDR3 consists of 13 residues. Per the germline V gene, CDR1 is SGHTA and CDR2 is FQGNSA. V was trimmed by 5 bases and J by 6 bases, leaving 13 bases between them. Here the CDR3 reads CASSPPVVKTQYF. Written as DNA, the CDR3 is TGTGCCAGCAGCCCCCCGGTGGTAAAGACCCAGTACTTC.

The rearrangement uses TRBV13 and TRBJ1-2; 7 bases line up with TRBD1. This CDR3 is 15 amino acids long. J was trimmed by 5 bases and V by 2 bases; bases with no gene match: 8. The germline V gene encodes CDR1 PRHDT and CDR2 FYEKMQ (reference sequence). As DNA, the CDR3 is TGTGCCAGCAGCTTAAGCCCGGACAGGTCTTATGGCTACACCTTC. Translated: CASSLSPDRSYGYTF.

There are a few counts of this clonotype. The chain uses TRBV7-8 and TRBJ2-1; TRBD2 matches at 12 bases. Germline lookup yields CDR1 SGHVS and CDR2 FQNEAQ. The CDR3 runs 14 residues. With 2 bases clipped from V and 9 bases from J, the junction kept 2 bases outside the gene matches. Here the CDR3 DNA reads TGTGCCAGCAGCTTAACACTAGCGGGAGGTGAGCAGTTCTTC. Its translation: CASSLTLAGGEQFF.